The 11 T cell receptor beta chains in this list originate from one sample, sequenced in a study of T cell responses to AZD1222 COVID-19 vaccine. This table comes from immunoSEQ multiplex PCR, and its TCRdb copy is limited to in-frame clones, with some not included. Of 110,000 or so clones detected, approximately 91% appear once; the ten largest clones hold 7.5%. Sequences were derived from peripheral blood, sampled on day 0 of AZD1222 vaccination. The receptors shown here come from an adult in good health.

The chain links TRBV10-2 to TRBJ2-1, with 9 positions matching TRBD1. The germline CDR1 and CDR2 sequences are WSHSY and SAAADI. V lost 11 bases and J lost 4; bases outside the gene matches: 12. This CDR3 is 15 amino acids long. CDR3 nucleotide sequence: TGCGCCGCTTGGCAGGGACAGGGATTTTACAATGAGCAGTTCTTC. Its protein is CAAWQGQGFYNEQFF.

This sequence joins TRBV5-5 and TRBJ1-1, with a possible D match to TRBD1 (6 bases). V was pared by 0 bases and J by 11 bases, with 14 bases between. The CDR3 has 13 residues. Germline values: CDR1 SGHKS, CDR2 YYEKEE (reference sequence). The CDR3 region has the DNA TGTGCCAGCAGCTTGGAGTGGGGGGCCGCGGCTTTCTTT. Its translation: CASSLEWGAAAFF.

The chain carries TRBV4-1 and TRBJ1-5; 8 bases fit TRBD1. CDR1 MGHRA and CDR2 YSYEKL come from the germline V gene. J was trimmed by 4 bases and V by 4 bases; bases with no gene match: 3. The CDR3 has 14 amino acids. The CDR3 loop is CASSPRQGNQPQHF. DNA of the CDR3: TGCGCCAGCAGCCCTCGACAGGGGAATCAGCCCCAGCATTTT.

The sample holds a few counts of this clone. V gene TRBV7-2 combines with J gene TRBJ1-5; a possible D gene is TRBD1 (6 bases). CDR3 length equals 14 residues. From germline, CDR1 is SGHTA and CDR2 FQGNSA. V lost 3 bases, J lost 4 bases, and 10 bases lay in between. The CDR3 DNA is TGTGCCAGCAGCTTCGTCCAGGGGAATCAGCCCCAGCATTTT. Protein: CASSFVQGNQPQHF. The full variable domain, rest sourced from reference TRBV7-2 and TRBJ1-5, is GAGVSQSPSNKVTEKGKDVELRCDPISGHTALYWYRQSLGQGLEFLIYFQGNSAPDKSGLPSDRFSAERTGGSVSTLTIQRTQQEDSAVYLCASSFVQGNQPQHFGDGTRLSIL.

This clone has only a few counts. The V gene is TRBV4-3, the J gene TRBJ2-7, with 7 bases lining up with TRBD2. V lost 0 bases, J lost 6 bases, and 17 bases stayed unmatched. The length of the CDR3 is 18 residues. Germline loops: CDR1 LGHNA, CDR2 YSLEER. The CDR3 loop is CASSQDILASTLILEQYF. The CDR3 nucleotides read TGCGCCAGCAGCCAAGATATACTAGCGAGCACGTTGATCCTCGAGCAGTACTTC.

The sample holds one count of this clone. The chain couples TRBV6-1 to TRBJ1-2; D unclear. Germline V gene sequence: CDR1 MNHNS, CDR2 SASEGT. The CDR3 totals 13 residues. V lost 2 bases and J lost 3, with 7 bases in between. The CDR3: CASSEYGDYGYTF. CDR3 coding DNA: TGTGCCAGCAGTGAATACGGTGACTATGGCTACACCTTC.

This chain links TRBV29-1 with TRBJ1-1; perhaps TRBD1 as D (5 bases). In germline, CDR1 is SQVTM, CDR2 ANQGSEA. This CDR3 comprises 13 residues. Between the trimmed V and J ends, which lost 7 bases and 2 bases, there was a span of 14 bases. The CDR3 is CSAGASSNTEAFF. The DNA for the CDR3 is TGCAGCGCTGGGGCCAGTTCAAACACTGAAGCTTTCTTT.

V usage is TRBV2 and J usage is TRBJ1-1; D call uncertain. V was cut by 2 bases and J by 0 bases, with 13 bases left in between. The CDR3 loop spans 16 amino acids. Per the germline V gene, CDR1 is SNHLY and CDR2 is FYNNEI. The CDR3 sequence is CASSEFEAAVNTEAFF. The CDR3 bases are TGTGCCAGCAGTGAATTTGAGGCAGCGGTGAACACTGAAGCTTTCTTT.

This chain joins TRBV5-8 and TRBJ2-3; 11 positions agree with TRBD2. This CDR3 contains 16 residues. Germline V gene lookup returns CDR1 SGHTS and CDR2 YDEGEE. Losses at the gene ends were 3 bases for V and 3 bases for J; bases not matched to a gene: 6. The CDR3 is CASSSFSGRGTDTQYF. The CDR3, as DNA: TGTGCCAGCAGCTCCTTTAGCGGGAGGGGAACAGATACGCAGTATTTT.

The CDR3 loop reads CASSLKGVITEAFF. The CDR3 bases are TGTGCCAGCAGCTTGAAGGGGGTTATCACTGAAGCTTTCTTT. V gene TRBV5-4 combines with J gene TRBJ1-1, with D perhaps TRBD1 (6 bases). This CDR3 region has 14 residues. Trimming cost V 1 base and J 4 bases, with 11 bases left between them. Germline CDR1 reads SGHNT; CDR2 reads YYREEE (reference sequence).

The genes are TRBV18 and TRBJ2-1; 12 nucleotides line up with TRBD2. CDR3 length equals 17 residues. Germline V gene data show CDR1 as KGHSH and CDR2 as LQKENI. V lost 4 bases, J lost 3 bases, and 7 bases stayed unmatched. The CDR3 spells CASSLRSTSGGYNEQFF. DNA of the CDR3: TGTGCCAGCTCACTTCGATCGACTAGCGGGGGCTACAATGAGCAGTTCTTC. Full variable domain (remainder filled in from reference TRBV18 and TRBJ2-1): NAGVMQNPRHLVRRRGQEARLRCSPMKGHSHVYWYRQLPEEGLKFMVYLQKENIIDESGMPKERFSAEFPKEGPSILRIQQVVRGDSAAYFCASSLRSTSGGYNEQFFGPGTRLTVL.